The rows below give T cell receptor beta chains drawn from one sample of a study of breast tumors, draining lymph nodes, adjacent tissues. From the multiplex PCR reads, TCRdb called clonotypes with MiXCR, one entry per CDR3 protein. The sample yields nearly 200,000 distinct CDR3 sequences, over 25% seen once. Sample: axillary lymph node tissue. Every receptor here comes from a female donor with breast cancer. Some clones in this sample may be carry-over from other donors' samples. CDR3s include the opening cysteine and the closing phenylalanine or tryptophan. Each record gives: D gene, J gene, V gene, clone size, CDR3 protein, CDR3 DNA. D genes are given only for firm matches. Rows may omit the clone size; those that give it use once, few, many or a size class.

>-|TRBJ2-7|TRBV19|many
CASSMRPEQYF
TGTGCCAGTAGTATGCGTCCCGAGCAGTACTTC
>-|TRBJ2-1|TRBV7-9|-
CAGSLDSDKQFF
TGTGCCGGCAGCCTTGACTCCGACAAACAGTTCTTC
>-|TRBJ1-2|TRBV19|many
CASSIPSGGTDGYTF
TGTGCCAGTAGTATCCCGAGCGGGGGGACCGATGGCTACACCTTC
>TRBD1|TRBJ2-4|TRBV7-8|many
CASSPTTGGLNIQYF
TGTGCCAGCAGCCCCACGACAGGGGGCCTTAACATTCAGTACTTC
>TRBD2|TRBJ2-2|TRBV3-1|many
CASSPSHRRGLAMSGELFF
TGTGCCAGCAGCCCGAGCCATCGCCGGGGACTAGCGATGAGCGGGGAGCTGTTTTTT
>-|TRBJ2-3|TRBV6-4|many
CASAEQGGMTDTQYF
TGTGCCAGCGCCGAACAGGGGGGGATGACAGATACGCAGTATTTT
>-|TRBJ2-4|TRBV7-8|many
CASSPSRVGGNIQYF
TGTGCCAGCAGCCCATCTCGAGTGGGAGGAAACATTCAGTACTTC
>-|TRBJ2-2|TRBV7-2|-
CASRSDSANTEGLFF
TGTGCCAGCAGGAGCGATAGCGCGAACACCGAGGGGCTGTTTTTT
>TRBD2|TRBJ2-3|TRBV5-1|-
CASSPPGLAPNEQYF
TGCGCCAGCAGCCCACCGGGACTAGCTCCCAATGAGCAGTATTTT
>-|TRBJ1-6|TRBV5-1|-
CASSLGRADRSLHF
TGCGCCAGCAGCTTGGGACGGGCGGATCGATCCCTCCACTTT
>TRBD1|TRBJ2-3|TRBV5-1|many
CASSLGGTGVTDTQYF
TGCGCCAGCAGCTTGGGCGGGACAGGGGTAACAGATACGCAGTATTTT
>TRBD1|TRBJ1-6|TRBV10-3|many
CAIRSGTGGSPLHF
TGTGCCATCAGGTCCGGGACAGGGGGATCACCCCTCCACTTT
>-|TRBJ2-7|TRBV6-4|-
CASSDWSVRGLYVQYF
TGTGCCAGCAGTGACTGGTCGGTCAGGGGTCTGTATGTGCAGTACTTC
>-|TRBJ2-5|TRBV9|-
CASSQTPTGETQSF
TGTGCCAGCAGCCAGACCCCTACGGGAGAGACCCAGTCCTTC
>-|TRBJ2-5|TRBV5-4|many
CASSFLASQETQYF
TGTGCCAGCAGCTTTTTGGCCTCACAAGAGACCCAGTACTTC
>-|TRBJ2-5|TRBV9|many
CASSASSGGPSQETQYF
TGTGCCAGCAGCGCGAGCAGCGGAGGCCCGAGTCAAGAGACCCAGTACTTC
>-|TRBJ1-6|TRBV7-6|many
CASSQLQGDSPLHF
TGTGCCAGCAGCCAATTACAGGGAGATTCACCCCTCCACTTT
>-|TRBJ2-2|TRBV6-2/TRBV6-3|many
CASSYGRWELFF
TGTGCCAGCAGTTACGGGAGATGGGAGCTGTTTTTT
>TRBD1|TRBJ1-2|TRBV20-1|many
CSASGGGTGPYYGYTF
TGCAGTGCCTCCGGTGGGGGGACAGGGCCCTACTATGGCTACACCTTC
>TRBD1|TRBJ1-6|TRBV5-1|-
CASSGGQAGRSLHF
TGCGCCAGCAGCGGGGGACAGGCGGGTCGATCCCTCCACTTT
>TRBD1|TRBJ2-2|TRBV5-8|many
CASSQGTAKTGELFF
TGTGCCAGCAGCCAAGGGACAGCAAAGACCGGGGAGCTGTTTTTT
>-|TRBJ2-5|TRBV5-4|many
CASSFGLFQETQYF
TGTGCCAGCAGCTTCGGACTCTTCCAAGAGACCCAGTACTTC
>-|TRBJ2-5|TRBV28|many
CASSEGLSETQYF
TGTGCCAGCAGTGAGGGGCTAAGCGAGACCCAGTACTTC
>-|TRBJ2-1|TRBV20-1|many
CSAPQRVRGSNEQFF
TGCAGTGCCCCCCAGCGCGTCCGAGGTAGTAATGAGCAGTTCTTC
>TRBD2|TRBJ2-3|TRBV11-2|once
CASSFRRLAGYNEQYF
TGTGCCAGCAGCTTTCGCAGACTAGCGGGATACAATGAGCAGTATTTT
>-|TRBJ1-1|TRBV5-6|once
CASSPRTENTEAFF
TGTGCCAGCAGCCCAAGGACGGAGAACACTGAAGCTTTCTTT
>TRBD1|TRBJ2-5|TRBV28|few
CASNPVGQGGSETQYF
TGTGCCAGCAATCCAGTGGGACAGGGGGGTTCGGAGACCCAGTACTTC
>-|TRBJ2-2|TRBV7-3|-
CASSSGVTDAGELFF
TGTGCCAGCAGCTCAGGGGTGACAGACGCCGGGGAGCTGTTTTTT
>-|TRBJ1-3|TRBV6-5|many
CASSYSSGSGNTIYF
TGTGCCAGCAGTTACTCGTCAGGCTCTGGAAACACCATATATTTT
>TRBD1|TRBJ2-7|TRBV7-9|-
CASSLTGGAYEQYF
TGTGCCAGCAGCTTAACAGGGGGAGCCTACGAGCAGTACTTC
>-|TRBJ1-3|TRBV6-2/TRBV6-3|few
CASSYWGRGNTIYF
TGTGCCAGCAGTTATTGGGGCCGTGGAAACACCATATATTTT
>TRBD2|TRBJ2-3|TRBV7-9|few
CASSLGTSGDNEQYF
TGTGCCAGCAGCCTGGGGACTAGCGGGGACAATGAGCAGTATTTT
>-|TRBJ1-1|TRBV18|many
CASSPPTDNTEAFF
TGTGCCAGCTCACCCCCGACTGATAACACTGAAGCTTTCTTT
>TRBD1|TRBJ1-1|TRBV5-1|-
CASSWTGGTEAFF
TGCGCCAGCAGTTGGACAGGGGGAACTGAAGCTTTCTTT
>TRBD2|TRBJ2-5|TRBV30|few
CAWTRGGAKETQYF
TGTGCCTGGACCCGGGGGGGGGCGAAAGAGACCCAGTACTTC
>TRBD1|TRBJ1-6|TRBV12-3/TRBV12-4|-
CASSLGGTGSNNSPLHF
TGTGCCAGCAGTTTAGGAGGGACAGGGAGCAATAATTCACCCCTCCACTTT
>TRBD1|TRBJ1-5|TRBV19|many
CASSMGRGHQPQHF
TGTGCCAGTAGTATGGGAAGGGGGCATCAGCCCCAGCATTTT
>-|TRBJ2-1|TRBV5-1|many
CASSPAGTEYNEQFF
TGCGCCAGCAGCCCGGCCGGGACGGAGTACAATGAGCAGTTCTTC
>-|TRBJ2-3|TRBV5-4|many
CASSSGLGTSTDTQYF
TGTGCCAGCAGCTCTGGTTTAGGTACCAGCACAGATACGCAGTATTTT
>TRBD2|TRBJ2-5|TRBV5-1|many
CASSTYRGTGTSRSLETQYF
TGCGCCAGCAGCACGTACAGGGGTACCGGGACTAGCCGGAGCTTGGAGACCCAGTACTTC
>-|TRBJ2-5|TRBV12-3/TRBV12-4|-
CASSYTAETQYF
TGTGCCAGCAGTTACACAGCAGAGACCCAGTACTTC
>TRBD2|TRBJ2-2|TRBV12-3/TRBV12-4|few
CASRNAGGRTGELFF
TGTGCCAGCAGGAACGCGGGGGGTAGGACCGGGGAGCTGTTTTTT
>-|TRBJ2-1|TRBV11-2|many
CASAQRGPVYEQFF
TGTGCCAGCGCTCAAAGGGGCCCGGTTTACGAGCAGTTCTTC
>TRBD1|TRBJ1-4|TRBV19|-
CAGSSGTGGDEELFF
TGTGCCGGTAGTTCGGGGACAGGGGGCGACGAAGAACTGTTTTTT
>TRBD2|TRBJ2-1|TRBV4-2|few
CASSPGLAGGTSYNEQFF
TGTGCCAGCAGCCCGGGACTAGCGGGGGGCACCTCCTACAATGAGCAGTTCTTC
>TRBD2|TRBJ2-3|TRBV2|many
CASRLLAGKGDTQYF
TGTGCCAGCAGGTTACTAGCGGGGAAGGGAGATACGCAGTATTTT
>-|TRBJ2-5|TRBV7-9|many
CASSSSGVETQYF
TGTGCCAGCAGCAGCTCAGGGGTGGAGACCCAGTACTTC
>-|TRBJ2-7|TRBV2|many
CASSVSVEQYF
TGTGCCAGCAGTGTTAGCGTCGAGCAGTACTTC
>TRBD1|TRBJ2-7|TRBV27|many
CASTSRDSPYEQYF
TGTGCCAGCACCAGCCGGGACAGCCCCTACGAGCAGTACTTC
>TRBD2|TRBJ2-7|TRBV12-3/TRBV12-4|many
CASTGTSGSNEQYF
TGTGCCAGCACCGGGACTAGCGGGAGTAACGAGCAGTACTTC
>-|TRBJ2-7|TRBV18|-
CASSPGHSTSSYEQYF
TGTGCCAGCTCACCCGGACACTCAACGAGCTCCTACGAGCAGTACTTC
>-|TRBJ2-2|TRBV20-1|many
CSARASRTGELFF
TGCAGTGCTAGAGCGTCGCGAACCGGGGAGCTGTTTTTT
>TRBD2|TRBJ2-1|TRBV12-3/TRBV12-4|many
CASSFRTSGRPGGNEQFF
TGTGCCAGCAGTTTTCGGACTAGCGGGAGGCCCGGGGGGAATGAGCAGTTCTTC
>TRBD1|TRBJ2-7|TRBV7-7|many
CASSYPGTGASTSSYEQYF
TGTGCTAGCAGCTACCCGGGGACAGGGGCCTCGACTAGCTCCTACGAGCAGTACTTC
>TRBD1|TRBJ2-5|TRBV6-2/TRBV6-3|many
CATHRGASTYQETQYF
TGTGCCACCCACAGGGGCGCTAGCACCTACCAAGAGACCCAGTACTTC
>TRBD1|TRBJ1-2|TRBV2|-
CASNPQGAGVSYGYTF
TGTGCCAGCAATCCCCAGGGGGCGGGGGTATCCTATGGCTACACCTTC
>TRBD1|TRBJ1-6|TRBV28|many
CASSSAGQANSPLHF
TGTGCCAGCAGTTCGGCCGGACAGGCCAATTCACCCCTCCACTTT
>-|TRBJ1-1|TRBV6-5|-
CASSYSSGEAFF
TGTGCCAGCAGTTACTCGTCTGGCGAAGCTTTCTTT
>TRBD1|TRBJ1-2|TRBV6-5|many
CASSRDSYYGYTF
TGTGCCAGCAGTCGGGACAGCTACTATGGCTACACCTTC